This T cell receptor beta chain was sequenced in a study of cytomegalovirus exposure and HLA in healthy donors (TCRdb year 2017). Concerning the study at large: According to an earlier analysis of 550 to 700 of the donors, about 179 million T cells yielded roughly 110 million unique TCR beta sequences and 276 Gb of sequence data. Approximately 300 gigabases of sequencing data and approximately 91 million unique TCR sequences made up an early release that covered roughly 670 HLA-typed donors. Among the roughly 380 genotyped donors, approximately 77% belonged to the genetic ancestry cluster associated with self-reported Caucasian donors. The study aimed to test whether cataloging public T cell receptors could reveal signatures of past pathogen exposure. The study used immunosequencing to profile the T cell repertoires of approximately 630 subjects and linked those repertoires to cytomegalovirus serostatus. A separate validation cohort of 100 to 150 different subjects was used in addition to the roughly 700-subject first cohort. The study combined high-throughput TCR immunosequencing, statistical association of individual TCRs with disease status, and machine learning to predict cytomegalovirus infection status. To study patterns of TCR occurrence, a later analysis re-analyzed previously published TCR beta repertoires from 600 to 750 donors and added high-resolution HLA genotyping. The later analysis used no new phenotypic data to find candidate immune exposures, relying instead on TCR beta sequences and their occurrence across donors. An earlier analysis of approximately 630 of the donors applied high-throughput TCR beta sequencing to assess whether each TCR beta V gene segment acted as functional or pseudogenic. Donor age, sex, ethnicity and CMV serostatus were compiled alongside the repertoire data. A later genetic analysis took genome-wide SNP genotypes for about 65% of the 666 donors and used that subset as a discovery cohort. Every repertoire in the discovery cohort had been generated on one and the same sequencing platform. HLA typing included class I and class II loci at four-digit resolution. Typing coverage varied by locus: roughly 629-630 donors for A, B, C, DRB1 and DQB1; around 560 for DQA1; over 600 for DPA1; fewer than 480 for DPB1. Because of strong linkage in the cohort, a few DR-DQ haplotypes were treated as single units for association and clustering. Among a few hundred genotyped donors of the cohort, an average of about 240,000 unique TCR beta nucleotide sequences were sequenced per donor, roughly 18% of them non-productive. The research as a whole found: While some public TCRs were present in many individuals, most TCR sequences turned up only very rarely across donors. Because HLA typing was unavailable for some donors at each locus, only the typed subset was used in association tests. The 87-base-pair reads could not distinguish some IMGT-functional V segments, including TRBV6-2 and TRBV6-3, so those segments were excluded. In an earlier analysis of about 550 of the donors, most TCR beta V segments were observed in productive rearrangements about 87% or about 30% of the time, broadly matching IMGT annotations. In a later genetic analysis, a missense DCLRE1C variant was associated with V-gene and J-gene trimming of TCR beta chains, and the association was replicated in an independent cohort. A further reported finding was that TCR beta sequences accurately predicted the HLA-A and HLA-B alleles for most subjects in the first cohort. Correlated functional status among segregating V segments might reflect linkage disequilibrium, but an unknown experimental factor could not be ruled out. Compared with the approximately 670-donor mean, donors in an Asian-associated ancestry cluster had fewer N-insertions in productive TCRs, according to a later genetic analysis. In a later analysis, several top co-occurrence clusters were reported to appear linked to parvovirus B19, influenza, CMV and Epstein-Barr virus. Three of the identified cytomegalovirus-associated TCR beta chains were confirmed in vitro to be specific for cytomegalovirus antigens. In a later analysis, more than 15,000 TCR beta sequences were associated with specific HLA alleles at a false discovery rate of 0.05. Compared with equally common non-associated chains, HLA-associated TCR beta chains in a later analysis were more clonally expanded and had lower generation probabilities. The classifier was reported to diagnose cytomegalovirus status with high specificity and sensitivity in both the original cohort and the validation cohort. In a later analysis, most CMV-associated TCR beta chains were found to appear HLA-restricted, with HLA associations seemingly driven largely by CMV exposure. The authors suggested that the approach could potentially be generalized to other disease states and immunological phenotypes. A cluster of highly shared sequence variants was judged likely to represent a technical artifact of the sequencing pipeline. In this cohort, only TCR beta chains were sequenced, and detectable features were limited by the absence of alpha or paired-chain data. Roughly uniform sequencing depth across donors was assumed in presence/absence analyses, although this assumption may not hold. The earlier analysis of some 540 of the donors excluded 15 to 20 rarely observed V segments, including chromosome 9 orphons, because counts were too low. The study gave a list of under 200 TCR beta chains associated with cytomegalovirus. Strong co-occurrence of HLA alleles, especially DR and DQ, made assigning TCR associations to individual alleles difficult. A later analysis found that TCR association rates varied across HLA loci, with DRB1 alleles showing the most associated TCRs and HLA-C alleles the fewest. The only immune exposure information available for the cohort was CMV serostatus.

The cohort was made up of roughly 670 healthy bone marrow donors. At the time of sampling, all cohort members were nominally healthy, though unrecorded immune exposures were likely present. The donor was CMV seronegative and belonged to the group of 350 or so seronegative cohort members. A peripheral blood sample was provided by each donor, and peripheral blood mononuclear cells were used for TCR beta sequencing. The Qiagen DNeasy Blood Extraction Kit was used to extract genomic DNA from the blood cell samples. The CDR3 covers 14 residues, taking in both the cysteine and the phenylalanine. Only the CDR3 DNA is retained, 42 bases long and in frame from the first base. Based on the germline V gene, the CDR1 and CDR2 sequences are MNHEY and SVGAGI. Points on this clone: Its recognized antigen is unknown. Base qualities are not provided; no much larger clone lies one nucleotide away.

Receptor amplification or capture employed the immunoSEQ multiplex PCR assay. A mixture of 60 forward primers for TCR Vbeta segments and 13 reverse primers for TCR Jbeta segments was used in the multiplex PCR. The CDR3 region of rearranged TCR beta genes was amplified from genomic DNA by a multiplex PCR assay. The amplified TCR beta libraries were sequenced on the Illumina HiSeq System as 87-base-pair reads. The study's processing was this. Across the roughly 640 repertoires, a later analysis counted about 81 million unique TCR beta chains, 9 million to 14 million of which were shared by at least two donors. To remove PCR and sequencing errors, raw reads were error-corrected and collapsed into unique sequences using a nearest-neighbor algorithm that merged closely related sequences. V, D and J gene segments were assigned by aligning CDR3 sequences to IMGT reference sequences. For a sequence to be retained, a match of at least six nucleotides was required to both a V gene segment and a J gene segment. A rearrangement counted as productive if the CDR3 had no stop codons and remained in frame with V and J, and every other rearrangement counted as non-productive. CDR3 was defined by IMGT convention, running from the second conserved V-encoded cysteine to the conserved J-encoded phenylalanine. The earlier analysis of 550 to 650 of the donors excluded any sequence lacking an unambiguous match to a single V gene segment. In an earlier analysis of approximately 500 of the donors, a V segment was called functional when productive rearrangements were above 56.7%, and segregating when the standard deviation between donors exceeded 5%. To diagnose cytomegalovirus status from the catalog of TCR beta chain sequences, a statistical classification framework was built. In a later analysis, V and J genes were assigned by comparing TCR nucleotide sequences against IMGT/GENE-DB human TR gene sequences. In a later analysis, CDR3 sequences and most-parsimonious VDJ recombination scenarios were assigned using the TCRdist pipeline. In a later analysis, every TCR beta chain was defined by the combination of its CDR3 amino acid sequence and its V-gene family, and reads without a unique V-gene family were dropped. A later analysis removed 500 to 600 highly shared, low-generation-probability nucleotide sequences to deal with suspected cross-contamination and a sequencing artifact. In a later analysis, a clonal expansion index was calculated for each public chain from normalized within-repertoire ranks of inferred template counts. In a later analysis, generation probabilities were computed using a VDJ recombination model fitted to out-of-frame rearrangements, and the results were checked against IGoR. In a later analysis, TCR-TCR, TCR-HLA and TCR-CMV co-occurrence was scored with hypergeometric tests, and a repertoire-size bias correction was applied to TCR pairs. A later analysis estimated false discovery rates by permuting HLA or CMV assignments 20 times. In a later analysis, co-occurring TCRs were grouped with DBSCAN, and TCRdist sequence similarity was added when clustering was performed within HLA-allele-positive subsets. For co-occurrence clustering, repertoires with fewer than 30,000 or more than 120,000 public chains were excluded, along with four to six repertoires with anomalous nucleotide sharing. TCRdb mirrors the immuneACCESS table, restricted to in-frame sequences. Some clones are absent from its copies; in checked studies, under half trace to an unresolved V gene, and the reason for the others is unknown. That table supplies the V and J calls and clone size; D and trimming were determined from the DNA. This sample comprises approximately 120,000 clones, 60% to 85% of them detected only once. Together, the top ten hold 2% to 3% of the sample.

The rearranged chain carries TRBV6-5 and TRBJ2-5; tentative D gene TRBD1, with 5 bases matching. Matching the DNA end better, TRBJ2-7 makes the J call doubtful. This receptor was taken from a female donor in good health and CMV-seronegative. The specimen sequenced was PBMCs. Read as DNA, the sequence is TGTGCCAGCAGTAGGACAAGAACTCGATACGAGCAGTACTTC. Translated, this gives CASSRTRTRYEQYF.